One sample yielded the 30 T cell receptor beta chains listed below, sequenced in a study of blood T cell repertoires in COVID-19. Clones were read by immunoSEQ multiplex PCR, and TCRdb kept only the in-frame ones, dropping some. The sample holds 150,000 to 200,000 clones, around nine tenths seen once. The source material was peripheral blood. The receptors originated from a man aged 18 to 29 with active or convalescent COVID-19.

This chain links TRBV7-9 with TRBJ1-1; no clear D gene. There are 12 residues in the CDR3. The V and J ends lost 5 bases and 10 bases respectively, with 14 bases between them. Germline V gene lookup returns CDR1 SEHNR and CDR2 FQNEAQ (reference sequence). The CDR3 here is CASSPGGFLAFF. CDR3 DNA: TGTGCCAGCAGCCCAGGCGGGTTCCTAGCTTTCTTT.

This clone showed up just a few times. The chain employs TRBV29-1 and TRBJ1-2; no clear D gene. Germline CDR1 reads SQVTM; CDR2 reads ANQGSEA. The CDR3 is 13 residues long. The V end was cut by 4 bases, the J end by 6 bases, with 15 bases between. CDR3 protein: CSVVWGATDGYTF. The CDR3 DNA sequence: TGCAGCGTTGTGTGGGGAGCAACGGATGGCTACACCTTC.

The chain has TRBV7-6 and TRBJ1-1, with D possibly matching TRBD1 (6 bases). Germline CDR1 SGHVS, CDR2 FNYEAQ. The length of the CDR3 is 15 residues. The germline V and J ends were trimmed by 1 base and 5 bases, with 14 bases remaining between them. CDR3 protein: CASSLGLRGKTEAFF. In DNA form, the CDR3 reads TGTGCCAGCAGCTTAGGATTAAGGGGGAAAACTGAAGCTTTCTTT.

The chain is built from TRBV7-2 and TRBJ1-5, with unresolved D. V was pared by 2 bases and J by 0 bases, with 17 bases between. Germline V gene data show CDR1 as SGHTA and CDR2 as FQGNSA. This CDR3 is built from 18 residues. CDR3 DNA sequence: TGTGCCAGCAGCTTATACGGGGATTCCCCAACTAGCAATCAGCCCCAGCATTTT. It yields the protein CASSLYGDSPTSNQPQHF.

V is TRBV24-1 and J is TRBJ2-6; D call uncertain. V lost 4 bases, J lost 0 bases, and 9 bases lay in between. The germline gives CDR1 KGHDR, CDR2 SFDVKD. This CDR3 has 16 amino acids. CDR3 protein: CATSDPGSSGANVLTF. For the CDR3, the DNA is TGTGCCACCAGTGACCCTGGTAGCTCTGGGGCCAACGTCCTGACTTTC.

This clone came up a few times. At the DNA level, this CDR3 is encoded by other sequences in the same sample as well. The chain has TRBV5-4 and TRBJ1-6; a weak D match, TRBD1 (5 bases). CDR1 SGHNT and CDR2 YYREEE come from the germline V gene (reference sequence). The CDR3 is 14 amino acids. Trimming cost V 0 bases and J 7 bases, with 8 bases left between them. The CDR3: CASSLDSGNSPLHF. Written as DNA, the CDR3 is TGTGCCAGCAGCTTGGATTCAGGGAATTCACCCCTCCACTTT.

The CDR3 protein is CASSYAGAETGELFF. The CDR3 bases are TGTGCCAGCAGCTATGCGGGAGCCGAGACCGGGGAGCTGTTTTTT. The chain carries TRBV9 and TRBJ2-2, with 7 bases that match TRBD2. Germline V gene sequence: CDR1 SGDLS, CDR2 YYNGEE. There are 15 residues in the CDR3. J was trimmed by 5 bases and V by 4 bases; bases with no gene match: 8.

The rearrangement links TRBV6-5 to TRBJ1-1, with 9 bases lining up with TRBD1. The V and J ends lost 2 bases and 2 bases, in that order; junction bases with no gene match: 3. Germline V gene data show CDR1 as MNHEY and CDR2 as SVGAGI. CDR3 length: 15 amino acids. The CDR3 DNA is TGTGCCAGCAGTTACGGGACAGGGATAAACACTGAAGCTTTCTTT. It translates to CASSYGTGINTEAFF.

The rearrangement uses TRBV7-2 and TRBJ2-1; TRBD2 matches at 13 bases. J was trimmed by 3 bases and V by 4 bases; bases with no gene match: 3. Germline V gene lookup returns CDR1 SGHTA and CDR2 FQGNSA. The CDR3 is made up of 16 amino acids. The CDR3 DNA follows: TGTGCCAGCAGCTCACGACTAGCGGGGGGCTACAATGAGCAGTTCTTC. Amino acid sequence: CASSSRLAGGYNEQFF. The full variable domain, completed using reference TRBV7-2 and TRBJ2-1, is GAGVSQSPSNKVTEKGKDVELRCDPISGHTALYWYRQSLGQGLEFLIYFQGNSAPDKSGLPSDRFSAERTGGSVSTLTIQRTQQEDSAVYLCASSSRLAGGYNEQFFGPGTRLTVL.

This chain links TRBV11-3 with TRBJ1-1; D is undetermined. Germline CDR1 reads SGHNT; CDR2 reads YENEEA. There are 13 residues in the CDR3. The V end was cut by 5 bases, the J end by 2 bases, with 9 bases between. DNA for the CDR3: TGTGCCAGCAGCCCGGGAGATAACACTGAAGCTTTCTTT. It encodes CASSPGDNTEAFF.

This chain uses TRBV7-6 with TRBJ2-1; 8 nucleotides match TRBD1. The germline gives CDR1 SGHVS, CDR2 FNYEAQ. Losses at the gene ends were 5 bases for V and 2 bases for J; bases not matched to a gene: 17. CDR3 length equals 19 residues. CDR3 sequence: CASSTPPRGQGAPYNEQFF. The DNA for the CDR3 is TGTGCCAGCAGCACCCCACCCAGAGGGCAGGGGGCACCCTACAATGAGCAGTTCTTC.

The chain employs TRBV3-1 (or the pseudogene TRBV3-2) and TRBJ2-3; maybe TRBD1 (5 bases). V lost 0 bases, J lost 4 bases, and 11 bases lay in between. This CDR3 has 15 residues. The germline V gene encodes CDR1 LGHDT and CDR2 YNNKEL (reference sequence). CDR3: CASSQDGAASDTQYF. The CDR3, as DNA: TGTGCCAGCAGCCAAGATGGGGCGGCATCAGATACGCAGTATTTT.

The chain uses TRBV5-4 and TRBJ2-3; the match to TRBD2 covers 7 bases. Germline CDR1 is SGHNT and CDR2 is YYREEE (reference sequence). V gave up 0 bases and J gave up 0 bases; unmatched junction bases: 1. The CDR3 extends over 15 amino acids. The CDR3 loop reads CASSLVSGSTDTQYF. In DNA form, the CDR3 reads TGTGCCAGCAGCTTGGTTAGCGGGAGCACAGATACGCAGTATTTT.

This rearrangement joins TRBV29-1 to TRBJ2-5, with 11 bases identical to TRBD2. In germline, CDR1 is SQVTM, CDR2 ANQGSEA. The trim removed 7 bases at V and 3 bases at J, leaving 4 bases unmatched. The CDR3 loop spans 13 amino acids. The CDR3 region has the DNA TGCAGCGCCATAGCGGGAGGGGAAGAGACCCAGTACTTC. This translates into CSAIAGGEETQYF.

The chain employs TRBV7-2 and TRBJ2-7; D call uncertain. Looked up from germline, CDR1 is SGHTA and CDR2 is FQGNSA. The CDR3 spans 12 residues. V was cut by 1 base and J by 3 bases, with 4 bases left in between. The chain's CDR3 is CASSLVSYEQYF. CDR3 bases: TGTGCCAGCAGCTTAGTCAGCTACGAGCAGTACTTC.

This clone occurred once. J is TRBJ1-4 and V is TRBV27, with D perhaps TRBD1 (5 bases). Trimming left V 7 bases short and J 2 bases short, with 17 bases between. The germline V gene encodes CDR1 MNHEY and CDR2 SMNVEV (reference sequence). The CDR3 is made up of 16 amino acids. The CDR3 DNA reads TGTGCCAGCATGCGAGGAGCGGGGGGGACTAATGAAAAACTGTTTTTT. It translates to CASMRGAGGTNEKLFF. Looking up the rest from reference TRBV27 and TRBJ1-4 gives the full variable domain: EAQVTQNPRYLITVTGKKLTVTCSQNMNHEYMSWYRQDPGLGLRQIYYSMNVEVTDKGDVPEGYKVSRKEKRNFPLILESPSPNQTSLYFCASMRGAGGTNEKLFFGSGTQLSVL.

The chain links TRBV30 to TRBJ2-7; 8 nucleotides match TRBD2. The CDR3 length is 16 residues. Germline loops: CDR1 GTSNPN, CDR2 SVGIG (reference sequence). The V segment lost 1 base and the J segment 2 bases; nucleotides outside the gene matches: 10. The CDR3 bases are TGTGCCTGGAGTGGCCGGGGGGGTCGCCTTACCTACGAGCAGTACTTC. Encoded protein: CAWSGRGGRLTYEQYF. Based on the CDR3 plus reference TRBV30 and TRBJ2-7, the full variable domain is SQTIHQWPATLVQPVGSPLSLECTVEGTSNPNLYWYRQAAGRGLQLLFYSVGIGQISSEVPQNLSASRPQDRQFILSSKKLLLSDSGFYLCAWSGRGGRLTYEQYFGPGTRLTVT.

The CDR3 DNA sequence: TGTGCCAGCAGCCTGGGAACAGGGTATAACGAGCAGTACGTC. Translating gives CASSLGTGYNEQYV. The chain employs TRBV7-9 and TRBJ2-7, with D possibly TRBD1 on 6 matching bases. The CDR3 has 14 amino acids. V gave up 5 bases and J gave up 5 bases, with 16 bases separating them. Germline loops: CDR1 SEHNR, CDR2 FQNEAQ (reference sequence).

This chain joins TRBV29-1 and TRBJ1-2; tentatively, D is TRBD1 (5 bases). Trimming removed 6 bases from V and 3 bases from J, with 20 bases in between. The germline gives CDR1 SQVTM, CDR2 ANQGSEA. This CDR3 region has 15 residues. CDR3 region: CSVNSVGAKYYGYTF. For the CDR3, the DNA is TGCAGCGTAAACTCGGTTGGGGCGAAATACTATGGCTACACCTTC. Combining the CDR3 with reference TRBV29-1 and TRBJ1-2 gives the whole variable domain SAVISQKPSRDICQRGTSLTIQCQVDSQVTMMFWYRQQPGQSLTLIATANQGSEATYESGFVIDKFPISRPNLTFSTLTVSNMSPEDSSIYLCSVNSVGAKYYGYTFGSGTRLTVV.

The CDR3 nucleotides are TGCAGCGTTGAGGCAGGCGCCTATGGCTACACCTTC. Translation gives CSVEAGAYGYTF. The V gene is TRBV29-1, the J gene TRBJ1-2, with D unclear. Germline V gene data show CDR1 as SQVTM and CDR2 as ANQGSEA. V shed 3 bases and J shed 4 bases, with 9 bases lying between them. This CDR3 is built from 12 residues.

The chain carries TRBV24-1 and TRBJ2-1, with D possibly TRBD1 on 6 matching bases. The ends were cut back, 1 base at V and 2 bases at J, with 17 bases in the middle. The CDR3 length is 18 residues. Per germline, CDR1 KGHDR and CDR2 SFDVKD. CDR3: CATSDFGRGLRTYNEQFF. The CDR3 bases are TGTGCCACCAGTGATTTCGGCAGGGGCCTTCGCACCTACAATGAGCAGTTCTTC.

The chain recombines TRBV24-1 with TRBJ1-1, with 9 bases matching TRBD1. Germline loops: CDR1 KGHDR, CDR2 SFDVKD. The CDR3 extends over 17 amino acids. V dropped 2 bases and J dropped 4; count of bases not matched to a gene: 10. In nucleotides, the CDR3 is TGTGCCACCAGTGATTCGACCGGGACAGGGAGTCGCACTGAAGCTTTCTTT. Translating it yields CATSDSTGTGSRTEAFF.

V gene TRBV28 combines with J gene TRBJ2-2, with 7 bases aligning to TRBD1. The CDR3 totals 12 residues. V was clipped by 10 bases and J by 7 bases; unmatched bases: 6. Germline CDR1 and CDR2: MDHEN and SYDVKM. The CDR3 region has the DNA TGTGCCACCGAACAGGGGCACGGGGAGCTGTTTTTT. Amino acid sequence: CATEQGHGELFF.

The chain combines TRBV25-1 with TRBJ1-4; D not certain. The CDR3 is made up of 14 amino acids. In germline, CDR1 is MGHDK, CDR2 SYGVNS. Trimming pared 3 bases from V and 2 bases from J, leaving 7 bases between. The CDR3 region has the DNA TGTGCCAGCAGTGACCGGGAGACTAATGAAAAACTGTTTTTT. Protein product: CASSDRETNEKLFF.

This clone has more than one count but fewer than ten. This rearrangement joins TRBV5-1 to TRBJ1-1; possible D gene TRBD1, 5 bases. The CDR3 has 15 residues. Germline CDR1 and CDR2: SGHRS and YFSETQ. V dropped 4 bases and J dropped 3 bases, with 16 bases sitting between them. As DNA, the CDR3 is TGCGCCAGCAGCCTAAGGACACCCCAGGACACTGAAGCTTTCTTT. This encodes CASSLRTPQDTEAFF.

CDR3 in amino acids: CASSQESQGQETQYF. The DNA of the CDR3 is TGCGCCAGCAGCCAAGAGTCACAGGGACAGGAGACCCAGTACTTC. The chain couples TRBV4-1 to TRBJ2-5; 7 bases agree with TRBD1. Trimming removed 0 bases from V and 5 bases from J; junction bases left unmatched: 6. CDR1 MGHRA and CDR2 YSYEKL come from the germline V gene. There are 15 residues in the CDR3.

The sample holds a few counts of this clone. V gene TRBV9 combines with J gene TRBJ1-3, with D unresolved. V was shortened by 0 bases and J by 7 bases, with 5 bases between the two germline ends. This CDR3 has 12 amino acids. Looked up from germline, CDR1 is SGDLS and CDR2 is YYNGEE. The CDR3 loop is CASSVDGNTIYF. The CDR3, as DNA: TGTGCCAGCAGCGTAGACGGGAACACCATATATTTT. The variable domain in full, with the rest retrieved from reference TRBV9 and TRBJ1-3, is DSGVTQTPKHLITATGQRVTLRCSPRSGDLSVYWYQQSLDQGLQFLIQYYNGEERAKGNILERFSAQQFPDLHSELNLSSLELGDSALYFCASSVDGNTIYFGEGSWLTVV.

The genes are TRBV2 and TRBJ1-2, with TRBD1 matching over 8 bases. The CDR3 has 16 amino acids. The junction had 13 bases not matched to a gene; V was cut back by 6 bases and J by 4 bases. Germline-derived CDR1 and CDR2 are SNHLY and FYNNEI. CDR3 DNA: TGTGCCAGCAGCCCCCGACAGGGGTTTGTTTCCTATGGCTACACCTTC. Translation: CASSPRQGFVSYGYTF.

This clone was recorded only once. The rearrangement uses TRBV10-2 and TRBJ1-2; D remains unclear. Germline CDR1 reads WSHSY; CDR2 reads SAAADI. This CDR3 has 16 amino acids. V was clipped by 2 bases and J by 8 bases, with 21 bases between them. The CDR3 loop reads CASSEVYGSSLSGYTF. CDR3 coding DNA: TGCGCCAGCAGTGAGGTTTACGGGTCCTCTTTATCGGGCTACACCTTC.

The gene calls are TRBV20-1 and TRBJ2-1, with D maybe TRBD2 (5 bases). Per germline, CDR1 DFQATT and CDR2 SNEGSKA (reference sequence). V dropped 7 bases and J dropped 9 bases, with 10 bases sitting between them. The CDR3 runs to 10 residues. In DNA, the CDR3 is TGCAGTGTTTACCTAGCTGAGCAGTTCTTC. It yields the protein CSVYLAEQFF.